The 5 T cell receptor beta chains below were found in one sample sequenced in a study of T cells in localized non-small cell lung cancer. Profiling relied on immunoSEQ multiplex PCR, and the TCRdb table lists in-frame clones only, not all of them. The sample shows about 22,000 clones, approximately 90% of them seen only once. Sequencing was performed on PBMCs, taken before any cancer treatment. The receptors originated from a man aged 40 to 69 with stage II squamous cell lung carcinoma.

The V and J genes are TRBV19 and TRBJ2-1; D perhaps matches TRBD2 (5 bases). V was shortened by 1 base and J by 3 bases, with 10 bases between the two germline ends. CDR3 length: 15 amino acids. Germline assignment: CDR1 LNHDA and CDR2 SQIVND (reference sequence). CDR3 amino acids: CASSIVRGIYNEQFF. CDR3 DNA: TGTGCCAGTAGTATAGTTCGGGGAATCTACAATGAGCAGTTCTTC.

This clone was detected once. The rearrangement joins TRBV4-2 to TRBJ1-4; 8 bases are a match to TRBD1. The CDR3 spans 16 residues. Germline V gene data show CDR1 as LGHNA and CDR2 as YNFKEQ. V shed 3 bases, J shed 10 bases, and the junction held 13 bases outside the gene matches. CDR3 bases: TGTGCCAGCAGCCAGAGAGGTTCAGGGGGCATAGGAAAACTGTTTTTT. Protein product: CASSQRGSGGIGKLFF.

This clone was counted between two and nine times. The chain is built from TRBV10-1 and TRBJ1-3; the D gene is possibly TRBD1 (5 bases). Germline-derived CDR1 and CDR2 are WNHNN and SYGVQD (reference sequence). Trimming removed 9 bases from V and 0 bases from J, with 18 bases in between. This CDR3 spans 16 amino acids. CDR3 nucleotides: TGCGCCAGACCGGAAAACAGGTTTAGCTCTGGAAACACCATATATTTT. This sequence encodes CARPENRFSSGNTIYF.

The chain uses TRBV7-9 and TRBJ1-5; D is uncertain. Per the germline V gene, CDR1 is SEHNR and CDR2 is FQNEAQ (reference sequence). V lost 2 bases and J 4 bases, leaving 9 bases between the germline ends. This CDR3 has 14 residues. As DNA, the CDR3 is TGTGCCAGCAGCTTACAAGGATTAAATCAGCCCCAGCATTTT. Translated, it gives CASSLQGLNQPQHF.

The chain couples TRBV19 to TRBJ1-2; no reliable D call. Germline loops: CDR1 LNHDA, CDR2 SQIVND (reference sequence). The ends were cut back, 6 bases at V and 11 bases at J, with 19 bases in the middle. The CDR3 is 13 residues long. CDR3 residues: CASSETSTPGYTF. The DNA of the CDR3 is TGTGCCAGTAGCGAAACAAGTACACCGGGGTACACCTTC.